This T cell receptor beta chain was captured by sequencing in a study of early T cells in non-severe SARS-CoV-2 infection. Study-wide context: Sequencing of bulk RNA from unsorted whole blood was done, without chain pairing.

The study, taken as a whole, reports: Matches to VDJdb favored anti-spike CD8 responses and missed private and CD4 specificities.

Researchers attached unique molecular identifiers to individual cDNA molecules. TCRdb reprocessed the 5' RACE reads with MiXCR, giving one entry per CDR3 protein. Counted here are almost 45,000 distinct CDR3 sequences, 5.5% to 6.5% occurring once; the ten biggest clones make up roughly 12%. At least ten counts were recorded for this clonotype. Its antigen is as yet unknown. The CDR3 sequence is 16 residues long. CDR1 is SGHTA, CDR2 FQGNSA, per germline. Trimming removed 0 bases from V and 4 bases from J, with 13 bases in between. This sequence was found in an adult who was a healthcare worker with PCR-confirmed SARS-CoV-2 infection or an uninfected control (not recorded which). Sequencing was done on a sample of whole blood. The chain has TRBV7-2 and TRBJ2-1; D gene ambiguous. CDR3 DNA sequence: TGTGCCAGCAGCTTAGCCTCTGCAGTGGAATACAATGAGCAGTTCTTC. Translation gives CASSLASAVEYNEQFF.